The 20 T cell receptor beta chains below were found in one sample sequenced in a study of blood T cell repertoires in COVID-19. TCRdb's table, derived via immunoSEQ multiplex PCR, lists solely in-frame clones and lacks some. This sample has over 150,000 clones, with around 80% found just once. The sequenced sample consisted of peripheral blood. The origin of the receptors is a human donor in a cohort sampled during active COVID-19.

The V gene is TRBV25-1, the J gene TRBJ2-2; D is unclear. CDR1 is MGHDK and CDR2 is SYGVNS in the germline V gene. The CDR3 covers 13 residues. Trimming shortened V by 6 bases and J by 6 bases, and 11 bases separated the two germline ends. The CDR3 DNA sequence: TGTGCCAGCAGGGGCACTTGGGCCGGGGAGCTGTTTTTT. This gives the protein CASRGTWAGELFF.

This rearrangement joins TRBV20-1 to TRBJ2-1; the match to TRBD1 covers 7 bases. J gave up 3 bases and V 3 bases, and 11 bases lay outside the gene matches. The length of the CDR3 is 16 residues. The germline gives CDR1 DFQATT, CDR2 SNEGSKA (reference sequence). This CDR3 reads CSASNPTGAFYNEQFF. In DNA, the CDR3 is TGCAGTGCTAGTAACCCAACAGGGGCCTTCTACAATGAGCAGTTCTTC.

This clone appeared once. The rearrangement links TRBV3-1 (or the pseudogene TRBV3-2) to TRBJ1-2; D gene ambiguous. Trimming took off 0 bases at V and 5 bases at J, with 7 bases between the two ends. Germline V gene sequence: CDR1 LGHDT, CDR2 YNNKEL (reference sequence). The CDR3 is 13 amino acids. The CDR3 nucleotides read TGTGCCAGCAGCCAAGACGTCAGTTATGGCTACACCTTC. Protein product: CASSQDVSYGYTF.

This CDR3 is CASSPRGQGSAYEQYF. The CDR3, as DNA: TGTGCCAGCAGCCCCCGTGGACAGGGATCAGCGTACGAGCAGTACTTC. The chain uses TRBV4-2 and TRBJ2-7, with 8 positions matching TRBD1. The CDR3 length is 16 residues. Germline V lookup: CDR1 LGHNA, CDR2 YNFKEQ. V dropped 4 bases and J dropped 4; count of bases not matched to a gene: 12.

This chain joins TRBV28 and TRBJ2-7; D perhaps matches TRBD1 (6 bases). The ends were cut back, 1 base at V and 10 bases at J, with 11 bases in the middle. The CDR3 consists of 12 residues. The germline V gene encodes CDR1 MDHEN and CDR2 SYDVKM. CDR3 in DNA: TGTGCCAGCAGTTTATCTAGACAGGCACAGTACTTC. Protein product: CASSLSRQAQYF.

The chain employs TRBV7-6 and TRBJ2-2, with 8 positions matching TRBD2. The V gene end was trimmed by 8 bases and the J gene end by 2 bases; junction bases not matched to a gene: 10. The CDR3 spans 16 residues. CDR1 and CDR2 (germline): SGHVS, FNYEAQ. The CDR3 loop reads CASAGLALTNTGELFF. The CDR3 DNA sequence: TGTGCCAGCGCAGGACTAGCCTTGACAAACACCGGGGAGCTGTTTTTT.

The chain has TRBV7-8 and TRBJ1-4, with 8 bases fitting TRBD1. Germline lookup yields CDR1 SGHVS and CDR2 FQNEAQ. The CDR3 has 14 residues. With 0 bases clipped from V and 10 bases from J, the junction kept 4 bases outside the gene matches. The CDR3 DNA reads as TGTGCCAGCAGCTTAGCAGGACAGGGTGGAAAACTGTTTTTT. This encodes CASSLAGQGGKLFF.

This chain links TRBV7-9 with TRBJ2-5; D possibly corresponds to TRBD1 (5 bases). V shed 4 bases and J shed 5 bases, with 11 bases lying between them. Per the germline V gene, CDR1 is SEHNR and CDR2 is FQNEAQ (reference sequence). This CDR3 has 13 amino acids. For the CDR3, the DNA is TGTGCCAGCAGCTCAGGGTTGATGGAGACCCAGTACTTC. Encoded protein: CASSSGLMETQYF.

This clone was picked up many times. The V gene is TRBV20-1, the J gene TRBJ1-2; no clear D. The CDR3 totals 11 residues. The V end lost 5 bases, the J end lost 4 bases, and 8 bases lay between the germline ends. The germline V gene encodes CDR1 DFQATT and CDR2 SNEGSKA (reference sequence). In nucleotides, the CDR3 is TGCAGTGCTCCTAATGGCTATGGCTACACCTTC. Protein sequence: CSAPNGYGYTF.

The genes are TRBV6-5 and TRBJ2-5, with D possibly being TRBD1 (5 bases). The CDR3 has 15 residues. Germline V CDR1 and CDR2: MNHEY, SVGAGI. V lost 2 bases, J lost 1 base, and 11 bases lay in between. The CDR3 sequence: CASSYDSQRQETQYF. CDR3 DNA: TGTGCCAGCAGTTACGACAGCCAGCGCCAAGAGACCCAGTACTTC.

J is TRBJ2-2 and V is TRBV7-2; 8 bases are shared with TRBD1. The CDR3 extends over 18 amino acids. V gave up 3 bases and J gave up 3 bases; unmatched junction bases: 12. Germline V CDR1 and CDR2: SGHTA, FQGNSA. The CDR3 coding sequence is TGTGCCAGCAGCTTTGGCCGGCAGGGGGCAGGGGACACCGGGGAGCTGTTTTTT. Its translation is CASSFGRQGAGDTGELFF.

The chain uses TRBV7-9 and TRBJ2-3; 15 positions agree with TRBD2. The V gene end was trimmed by 5 bases and the J gene end by 3 bases; junction bases not matched to a gene: 3. The CDR3 consists of 16 residues. Germline V gene lookup returns CDR1 SEHNR and CDR2 FQNEAQ (reference sequence). The DNA of the CDR3 is TGTGCCAGCAGCACGGGACTAGCGGGAGGAACAGATACGCAGTATTTT. Translating gives CASSTGLAGGTDTQYF.

With regard to this clone: No conserved phenylalanine or tryptophan is present at the end of the CDR3, so a read error is the likely explanation. The DNA is omitted, as the CDR3 cannot be located on it reliably, and the CDR3 follows TCRdb's listing. J is TRBJ1-1 and V is TRBV27; the D call in the table, TRBD1, was not verified against the DNA. The CDR3 sequence runs 13 residues, both termini included. Germline assignment: CDR1 MNHEY and CDR2 SMNVEV (reference sequence). CDR3 amino acids: CASRGHKGSGTRS.

The V and J genes are TRBV2 and TRBJ1-5; 8 bases align to TRBD1. V lost 5 bases, J lost 4 bases, and 7 bases stayed unmatched. Germline CDR1 SNHLY, CDR2 FYNNEI. There are 15 residues in the CDR3. The CDR3 nucleotides read TGTGCCAGCAGTAAGCAGGGGGCAAGGAATCAGCCCCAGCATTTT. It yields the protein CASSKQGARNQPQHF.

The rearrangement joins TRBV28 to TRBJ2-4, with D perhaps matching TRBD1 (5 bases). The CDR3 consists of 15 residues. From germline, CDR1 is MDHEN and CDR2 SYDVKM. Trimming stripped 7 bases from V and 2 bases from J, with 15 bases between. The CDR3 region has the DNA TGTGCCAGCAACCCTAGTTTGGGGCCCAAAAACATTCAGTACTTC. Its protein product is CASNPSLGPKNIQYF. Supplemented by reference TRBV28 and TRBJ2-4, the full variable domain reads DVKVTQSSRYLVKRTGEKVFLECVQDMDHENMFWYRQDPGLGLRLIYFSYDVKMKEKGDIPEGYSVSREKKERFSLILESASTNQTSMYLCASNPSLGPKNIQYFGAGTRLSVL.

The chain employs TRBV11-2 and TRBJ1-2; D gene ambiguous. V shed 0 bases and J shed 6 bases, with 14 bases lying between them. CDR1 SGHAT and CDR2 FQNNGV come from the germline V gene. The CDR3 totals 15 residues. The DNA of the CDR3 is TGTGCCAGCAGCTTAGAAATTAACAGCCCGAATGGCTACACCTTC. Translated: CASSLEINSPNGYTF.

This sequence joins TRBV9 and TRBJ1-2; tentatively, D is TRBD1 (5 bases). This CDR3 spans 13 amino acids. The ends were cut back, 5 bases at V and 4 bases at J, with 12 bases in the middle. From germline, CDR1 is SGDLS and CDR2 YYNGEE. The CDR3 here is CASRGGDFYGYTF. DNA for the CDR3: TGTGCCAGCAGGGGAGGGGACTTCTATGGCTACACCTTC.

The chain couples TRBV28 to TRBJ2-3, with a weak D call TRBD2 (6 bases). Between the trimmed V and J ends, which lost 7 bases and 0 bases, there was a span of 17 bases. This CDR3 is 16 amino acids long. Germline CDR1 MDHEN, CDR2 SYDVKM. The CDR3 sequence is CASTPVDYLSTDTQYF. In nucleotides, the CDR3 is TGTGCCAGCACCCCGGTGGACTATCTAAGCACAGATACGCAGTATTTT.

The chain is built from TRBV5-1 and TRBJ2-7; the match to TRBD2 covers 15 bases. The CDR3 runs to 19 residues. V was clipped by 0 bases and J by 0 bases; unmatched bases: 7. Per germline, CDR1 SGHRS and CDR2 YFSETQ. The CDR3 sequence: CASSLAPGLAGGDSYEQYF. Here the CDR3 DNA reads TGCGCCAGCAGCTTGGCTCCGGGACTAGCGGGAGGCGACTCCTACGAGCAGTACTTC.

This rearrangement joins TRBV28 to TRBJ1-1; D is undetermined. Germline CDR1 MDHEN, CDR2 SYDVKM. V was trimmed by 4 bases and J by 1 base, leaving 16 bases between them. CDR3 size: 16 residues. This CDR3 is CASSSRLHLENTEAFF. The CDR3 DNA sequence: TGTGCCAGCAGTTCGAGACTACATTTGGAGAACACTGAAGCTTTCTTT.